Listed below are T cell receptor beta chains from one sample, sequenced in a study of blood T cell repertoires in COVID-19. Assay used: immunoSEQ multiplex PCR; TCRdb lists only in-frame clones, some missing. The sample includes roughly 18,000 clones, 85% to 90% of them seen just once. Sample: peripheral blood. Every receptor here comes from a man in his 70s with acute or convalescent COVID-19. The CDR3 runs from the conserved cysteine through the conserved F or W.

J gene: TRBJ1-1; V gene: TRBV6-4; CDR3 protein: CASSATGVTEAFF
J gene: TRBJ2-1; V gene: TRBV3-1/TRBV3-2; CDR3 protein: CASSPERNEQFF
J gene: TRBJ1-2; V gene: TRBV4-3; CDR3 protein: CASSPGVRDGYTF
J gene: TRBJ1-2; V gene: TRBV29-1; CDR3 protein: CSVAPTALYGYTF
J gene: TRBJ2-2; V gene: TRBV5-6; CDR3 protein: CASRSGPGELFF
J gene: TRBJ1-1; V gene: TRBV5-4; CDR3 protein: CASSGEGARNTEAFF
J gene: TRBJ1-1; V gene: TRBV6-5; CDR3 protein: CASSWGYPGSTEAFF
J gene: TRBJ2-1; V gene: TRBV7-2; CDR3 protein: CASSFRLANGNEQFF
J gene: TRBJ2-7; V gene: TRBV28; CDR3 protein: CASSSPRTGSFSYEQYF
J gene: TRBJ2-1; V gene: TRBV3-1/TRBV3-2; CDR3 protein: CASSQGLAGARFF
J gene: TRBJ2-3; V gene: TRBV6-6; CDR3 protein: CASSYIARGADTQYF
J gene: TRBJ1-4; V gene: TRBV6-6; CDR3 protein: CASSGQGANEKLFF
J gene: TRBJ1-1; V gene: TRBV20-1; CDR3 protein: CSASAGRNTEAFF
J gene: TRBJ2-4; V gene: TRBV7-2; CDR3 protein: CASGRARDIQYF
J gene: TRBJ1-2; V gene: TRBV29-1; CDR3 protein: CSVDGTGGEAYGYTF
J gene: TRBJ1-5; V gene: TRBV3-1/TRBV3-2; CDR3 protein: CASSLTRDQAQHF
J gene: TRBJ2-7; V gene: TRBV7-2; CDR3 protein: CASSLASGTLYYEQYF
J gene: TRBJ2-5; V gene: TRBV3-1/TRBV3-2; CDR3 protein: CASSRTSGSRGETQYF
J gene: TRBJ1-5; V gene: TRBV19; CDR3 protein: CASSIKQGPQPQHF
J gene: TRBJ2-7; V gene: TRBV28; CDR3 protein: CASPDEQGEQYF
J gene: TRBJ2-7; V gene: TRBV5-5; CDR3 protein: CASSLMGGSWYEQYF
J gene: TRBJ2-1; V gene: TRBV7-6; CDR3 protein: CASNKQGAARPYEQFF
J gene: TRBJ2-1; V gene: TRBV7-2; CDR3 protein: CASSSTGRANAVEQFF
J gene: TRBJ1-1; V gene: TRBV2; CDR3 protein: CASGGTEAFF